A selection of T cell receptor beta chains follows, all from one sample in a study of blood T cell repertoires in COVID-19. The data were produced by immunoSEQ multiplex PCR, yet TCRdb's version contains in-frame clones alone and is incomplete. The repertoire holds roughly 220,000 clones, with approximately 92% as singletons. Sequenced sample: PBMCs or T cells enriched from blood (not recorded which). Source of these receptors: a young woman in a cohort exposed to, infected with or recovered from COVID-19 (not recorded which). CDR3s leave out the opening cysteine and the closing phenylalanine or tryptophan. Fields, in order: V gene, clone size, J gene, CDR3 protein. A clone size is listed for some rows: how often the clone was seen (once, few, many), or a class if it is expanded.

v_gene: TRBV30
abundance: once
j_gene: TRBJ1-5
CDR3aa: AWQGGDNQPQH

v_gene: TRBV4-2
abundance: medium-sized
j_gene: TRBJ2-2
CDR3aa: ASSPGTGDTGELF

v_gene: TRBV18
abundance: .
j_gene: TRBJ2-1
CDR3aa: ASSPGDSLNEQF

v_gene: TRBV10-2
abundance: .
j_gene: TRBJ2-5
CDR3aa: ASRRQAQETQY

v_gene: TRBV18
abundance: .
j_gene: TRBJ2-3
CDR3aa: ASSPPTGRSNRDTQY

v_gene: TRBV28
abundance: .
j_gene: TRBJ1-5
CDR3aa: ASRTVPTNQPQH

v_gene: TRBV7-2
abundance: .
j_gene: TRBJ1-1
CDR3aa: ASSLGAGMNTEAF

v_gene: TRBV3-1/TRBV3-2
abundance: .
j_gene: TRBJ1-2
CDR3aa: ASGDSNYGYT

v_gene: TRBV6-5
abundance: once
j_gene: TRBJ1-2
CDR3aa: ASSLMTGGYT

v_gene: TRBV10-3
abundance: .
j_gene: TRBJ2-1
CDR3aa: AINSEYNEQF

v_gene: TRBV6-6
abundance: .
j_gene: TRBJ1-5
CDR3aa: ASSYSSHISNQPQH

v_gene: TRBV5-1
abundance: .
j_gene: TRBJ2-7
CDR3aa: ASSPGHLLPGQGFSYEQY

v_gene: TRBV5-5
abundance: .
j_gene: TRBJ1-3
CDR3aa: ASNSLTGSGNTIY

v_gene: TRBV9
abundance: .
j_gene: TRBJ1-3
CDR3aa: ASSPGNSGNTIY

v_gene: TRBV30
abundance: .
j_gene: TRBJ2-7
CDR3aa: AWRPTSGSREQY

v_gene: TRBV9
abundance: once
j_gene: TRBJ2-3
CDR3aa: ASSVGSEGTDTQY